This entry describes one T cell receptor (beta chain). Its target is not known. CDR3 length equals 13 residues. Trimming took 4 bases from V and 7 from J, leaving 10 bases between them. In germline, CDR1 is LGHNA, CDR2 YSLEER. This specimen belongs to a study of CD8+ T cells in alopecia areata. Study-wide background: Twice daily, treated patients received 5 to 10 mg of oral tofacitinib. A 6-month off-drug phase came after tofacitinib, which had lasted 6 to 18 months.

Investigators isolated RNA and reverse transcribed it into cDNA to act as the sequencing template. Profiled with immunoSEQ multiplex PCR; TCRdb holds only in-frame clones, not every one. The repertoire holds approximately 210,000 clones, with over 55% as singletons. Regarding treatment: oral pan-JAK inhibitor, 5-10 mg twice daily. Study results and limitations: Tofacitinib produced a significant decrease in scalp clonality and in expanded CD8+ clones among the top 100. Higher clonality and more expanded CD8+ clones appeared in lesional than normal scalp.

The J gene is TRBJ1-4, the V gene TRBV4-3; D is ambiguous. This TCR was sampled from a human donor with alopecia areata. This sample comprised CD4+ T cells sorted from blood, obtained at week 24, from a patient treated with tofacitinib. CDR3 region: CASSRNVGEKLFF. DNA of the CDR3: TGCGCCAGCAGCCGGAATGTGGGTGAAAAACTGTTTTTT.